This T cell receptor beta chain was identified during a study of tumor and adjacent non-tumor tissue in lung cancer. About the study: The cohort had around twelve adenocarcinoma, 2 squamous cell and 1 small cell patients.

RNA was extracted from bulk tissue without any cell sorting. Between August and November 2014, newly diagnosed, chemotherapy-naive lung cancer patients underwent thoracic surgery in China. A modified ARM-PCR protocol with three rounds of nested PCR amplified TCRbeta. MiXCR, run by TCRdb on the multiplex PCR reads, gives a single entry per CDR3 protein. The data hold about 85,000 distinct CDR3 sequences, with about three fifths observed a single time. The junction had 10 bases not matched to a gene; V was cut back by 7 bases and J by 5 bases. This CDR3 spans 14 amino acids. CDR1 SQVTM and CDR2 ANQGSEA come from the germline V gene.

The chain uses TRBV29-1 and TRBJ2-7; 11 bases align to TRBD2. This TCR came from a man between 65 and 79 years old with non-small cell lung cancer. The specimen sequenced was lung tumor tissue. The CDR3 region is CSAVLLAGGHEQYF. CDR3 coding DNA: TGCAGCGCTGTACTGCTAGCGGGGGGCCACGAGCAGTACTTC.